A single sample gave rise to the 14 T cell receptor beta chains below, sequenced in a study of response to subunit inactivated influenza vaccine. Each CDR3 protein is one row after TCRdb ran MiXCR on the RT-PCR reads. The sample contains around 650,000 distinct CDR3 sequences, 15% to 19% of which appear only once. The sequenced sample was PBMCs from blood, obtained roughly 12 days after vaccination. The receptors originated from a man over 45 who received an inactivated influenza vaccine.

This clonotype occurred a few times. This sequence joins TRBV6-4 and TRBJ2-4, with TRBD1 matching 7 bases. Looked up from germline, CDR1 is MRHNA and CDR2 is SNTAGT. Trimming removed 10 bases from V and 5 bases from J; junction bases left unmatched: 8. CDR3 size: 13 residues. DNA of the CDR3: TGTGCCATTCCTGACAGGGCGGAAAACATTCAGTACTTC. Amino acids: CAIPDRAENIQYF.

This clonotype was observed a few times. CDR3 sequence (DNA): TGCAGTGCCGGACAGGGTTGGTACAATGAGCAGTTCTTC. Translated: CSAGQGWYNEQFF. This chain connects TRBV20-1 to TRBJ2-1, with 8 bases identical to TRBD1. V lost 6 bases to trimming and J lost 4 bases; unmatched junction nucleotides: 5. The CDR3 covers 13 residues. From germline, CDR1 is DFQATT and CDR2 SNEGSKA (reference sequence).

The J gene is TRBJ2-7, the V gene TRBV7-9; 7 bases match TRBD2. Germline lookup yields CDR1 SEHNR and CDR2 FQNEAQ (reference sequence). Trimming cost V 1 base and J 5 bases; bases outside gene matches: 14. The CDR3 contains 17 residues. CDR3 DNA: TGTGCCAGCAGCTTAGGTTTTGGAGGCGGGAGACTCAACGAGCAGTACTTC. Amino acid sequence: CASSLGFGGGRLNEQYF. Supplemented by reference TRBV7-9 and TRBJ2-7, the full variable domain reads DTGVSQNPRHKITKRGQNVTFRCDPISEHNRLYWYRQTLGQGPEFLTYFQNEAQLEKSRLLSDRFSAERPKGSFSTLEIQRTEQGDSAMYLCASSLGFGGGRLNEQYFGPGTRLTVT.

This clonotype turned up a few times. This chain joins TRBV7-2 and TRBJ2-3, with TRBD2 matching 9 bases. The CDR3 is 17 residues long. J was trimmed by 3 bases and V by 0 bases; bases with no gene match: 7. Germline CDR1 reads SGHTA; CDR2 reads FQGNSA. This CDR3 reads CASSLAWAGGLTDTQYF. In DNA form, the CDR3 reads TGTGCCAGCAGCTTAGCGTGGGCGGGAGGGTTGACAGATACGCAGTATTTT. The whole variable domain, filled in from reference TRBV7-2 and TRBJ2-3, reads GAGVSQSPSNKVTEKGKDVELRCDPISGHTALYWYRQSLGQGLEFLIYFQGNSAPDKSGLPSDRFSAERTGGSVSTLTIQRTQQEDSAVYLCASSLAWAGGLTDTQYFGPGTRLTVL.

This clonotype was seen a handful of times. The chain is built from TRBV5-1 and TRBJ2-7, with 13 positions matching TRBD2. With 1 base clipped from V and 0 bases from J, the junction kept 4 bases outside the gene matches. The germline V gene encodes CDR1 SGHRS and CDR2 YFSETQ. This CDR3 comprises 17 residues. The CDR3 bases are TGCGCCAGCAGCTTGTCTAGGACTAGCGGGAGCTCCTACGAGCAGTACTTC. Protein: CASSLSRTSGSSYEQYF. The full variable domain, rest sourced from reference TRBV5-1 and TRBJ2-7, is KAGVTQTPRYLIKTRGQQVTLSCSPISGHRSVSWYQQTPGQGLQFLFEYFSETQRNKGNFPGRFSGRQFSNSRSEMNVSTLELGDSALYLCASSLSRTSGSSYEQYFGPGTRLTVT.

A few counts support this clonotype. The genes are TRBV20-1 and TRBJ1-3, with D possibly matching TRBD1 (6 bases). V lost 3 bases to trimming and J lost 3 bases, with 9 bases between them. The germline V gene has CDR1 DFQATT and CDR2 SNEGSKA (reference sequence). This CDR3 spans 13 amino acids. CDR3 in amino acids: CSASKGDGNTIYF. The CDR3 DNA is TGCAGTGCTAGTAAGGGGGATGGAAACACCATATATTTT.

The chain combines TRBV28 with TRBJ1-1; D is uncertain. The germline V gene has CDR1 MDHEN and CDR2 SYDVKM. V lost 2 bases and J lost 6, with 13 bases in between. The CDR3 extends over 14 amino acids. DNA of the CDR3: TGTGCCAGCAGTTTAATTGGGGTAGTGGCTGAAGCTTTCTTT. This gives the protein CASSLIGVVAEAFF.

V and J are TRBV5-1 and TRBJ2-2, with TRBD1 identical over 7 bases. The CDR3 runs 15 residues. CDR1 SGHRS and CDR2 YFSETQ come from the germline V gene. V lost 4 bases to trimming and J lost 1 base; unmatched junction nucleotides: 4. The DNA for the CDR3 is TGCGCCAGCAGCACGGGACAGCTGAACACCGGGGAGCTGTTTTTT. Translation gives CASSTGQLNTGELFF.

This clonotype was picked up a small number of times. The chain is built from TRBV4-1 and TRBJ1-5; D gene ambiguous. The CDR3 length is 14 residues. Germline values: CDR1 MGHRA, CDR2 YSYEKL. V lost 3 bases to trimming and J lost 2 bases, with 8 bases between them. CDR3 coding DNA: TGCGCCAGCAGCCAGGGATTGGGCAATCAGCCCCAGCATTTT. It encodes CASSQGLGNQPQHF.

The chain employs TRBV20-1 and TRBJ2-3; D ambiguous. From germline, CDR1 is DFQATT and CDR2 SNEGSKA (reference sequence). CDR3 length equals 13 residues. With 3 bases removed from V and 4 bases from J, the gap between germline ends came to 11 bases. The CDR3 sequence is CSARALISDTQYF. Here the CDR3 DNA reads TGCAGTGCTAGGGCCTTGATCTCAGATACGCAGTATTTT.

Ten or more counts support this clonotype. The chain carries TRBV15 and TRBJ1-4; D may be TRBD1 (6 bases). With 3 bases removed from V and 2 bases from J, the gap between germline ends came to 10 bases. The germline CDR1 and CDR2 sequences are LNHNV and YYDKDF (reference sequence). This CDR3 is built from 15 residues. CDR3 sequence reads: CATSSRGSTNEKLFF. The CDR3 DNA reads TGTGCCACCAGCAGCAGGGGTTCCACTAATGAAAAACTGTTTTTT.

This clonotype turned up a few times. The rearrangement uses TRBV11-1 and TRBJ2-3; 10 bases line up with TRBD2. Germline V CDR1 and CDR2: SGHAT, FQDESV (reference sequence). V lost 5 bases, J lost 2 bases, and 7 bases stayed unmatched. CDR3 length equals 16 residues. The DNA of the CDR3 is TGTGCCAGCAGCCTGGGACTAGCGCGCACCACAGATACGCAGTATTTT. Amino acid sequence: CASSLGLARTTDTQYF.

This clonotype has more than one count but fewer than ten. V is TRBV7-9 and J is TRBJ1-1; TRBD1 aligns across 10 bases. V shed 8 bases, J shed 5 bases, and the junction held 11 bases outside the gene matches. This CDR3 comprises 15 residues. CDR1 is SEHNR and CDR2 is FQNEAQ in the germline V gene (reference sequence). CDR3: CASLRTGGGKTEAFF. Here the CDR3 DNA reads TGTGCCAGCTTGAGGACAGGGGGAGGAAAAACTGAAGCTTTCTTT.

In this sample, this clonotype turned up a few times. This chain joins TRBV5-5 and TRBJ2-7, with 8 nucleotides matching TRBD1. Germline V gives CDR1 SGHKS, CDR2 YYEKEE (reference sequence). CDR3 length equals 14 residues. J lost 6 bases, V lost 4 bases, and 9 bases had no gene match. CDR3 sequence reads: CASSRTGKASEQYF. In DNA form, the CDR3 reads TGTGCCAGCAGCCGGACAGGGAAGGCATCCGAGCAGTACTTC.